These T cell receptor beta chains were read from a single sample in a study of tumor-infiltrating lymphocytes in primary liver carcinoma. TCRdb re-analysed the multiplex PCR reads in MiXCR, keeping a single row per CDR3 protein. The sample carries under 200,000 distinct CDR3 sequences, about two thirds recorded once. Sequencing was performed on peripheral blood. These receptors originate from a woman aged 60-70 years with primary liver carcinoma and hepatitis B virus infection. Both conserved end residues are part of each CDR3. The order of the fields is V gene, clone size, J gene, D gene, CDR3 DNA, CDR3 protein. The D gene is left open where the match is weak. The size entry is marked missing in some rows and otherwise reads once, few, many or a size class.

v_call: TRBV12-3/TRBV12-4
clone_size: -
j_call: TRBJ2-3
d_call: -
cdr3_nt: TGTGCCAGCAGTTTAGGTTCCCACACAGATACGCAGTATTTT
cdr3_aa: CASSLGSHTDTQYF

v_call: TRBV30
clone_size: -
j_call: TRBJ1-1
d_call: -
cdr3_nt: TGTGCCTGGAATCGGGGATTCGGCACTGAAGCTTTCTTT
cdr3_aa: CAWNRGFGTEAFF

v_call: TRBV11-2
clone_size: -
j_call: TRBJ2-7
d_call: TRBD1
cdr3_nt: TGTGCCAGCAGCTCCCGCCTGGGACAGATATACGAGCAGTACTTC
cdr3_aa: CASSSRLGQIYEQYF

v_call: TRBV29-1
clone_size: many
j_call: TRBJ2-1
d_call: TRBD2
cdr3_nt: TGCAGCGTTGAACGGGGACTAGCGGGAGGGAATGAGCAGTTCTTC
cdr3_aa: CSVERGLAGGNEQFF

v_call: TRBV7-3
clone_size: -
j_call: TRBJ1-1
d_call: TRBD1
cdr3_nt: TGTGCCAGCAGCCCCGACGGACAGGGGGCTGAAGCTTTCTTT
cdr3_aa: CASSPDGQGAEAFF

v_call: TRBV7-2
clone_size: -
j_call: TRBJ2-1
d_call: TRBD2
cdr3_nt: TGTGCCAGCAGCTTCACGGGACTAGCGGTAAATGAGCAGTTCTTC
cdr3_aa: CASSFTGLAVNEQFF

v_call: TRBV5-4
clone_size: -
j_call: TRBJ2-2
d_call: -
cdr3_nt: TGTGCCAGCAGCTTGCTAGCACCGAACACCGGGGAGCTGTTTTTT
cdr3_aa: CASSLLAPNTGELFF

v_call: TRBV29-1
clone_size: -
j_call: TRBJ2-1
d_call: -
cdr3_nt: TGCAGCGTTGAGAAGAGCAGGGAGGTCAATGAGCAGTTCTTC
cdr3_aa: CSVEKSREVNEQFF

v_call: TRBV11-2
clone_size: -
j_call: TRBJ2-3
d_call: TRBD2
cdr3_nt: TGTGCCAGCAGCCTTAAAGCGGGACTAGGCACAGATATGCAGTATTTT
cdr3_aa: CASSLKAGLGTDMQYF

v_call: TRBV4-2
clone_size: many
j_call: TRBJ2-3
d_call: -
cdr3_nt: TGTGCCAGCAGCCAGCTCTGGCGGGACTTCTGCCCTACAGATACGCAGTATTTT
cdr3_aa: CASSQLWRDFCPTDTQYF

v_call: TRBV12-3/TRBV12-4
clone_size: -
j_call: TRBJ2-3
d_call: -
cdr3_nt: TGTGCCAGCAGGCGCGGGGATACGCAGTATTTT
cdr3_aa: CASRRGDTQYF

v_call: TRBV12-5
clone_size: -
j_call: TRBJ2-3
d_call: -
cdr3_nt: TGTGCTAGTGGTTCCCTCCTGTGGGCAGTGTTTACATATATGCAGTATTTT
cdr3_aa: CASGSLLWAVFTYMQYF

v_call: TRBV5-5
clone_size: -
j_call: TRBJ1-1
d_call: TRBD1
cdr3_nt: TGTGCCAGCAGCGTCGTGACAGGGGGCACTGAAGCTTTCTTT
cdr3_aa: CASSVVTGGTEAFF

v_call: TRBV5-4
clone_size: -
j_call: TRBJ2-3
d_call: TRBD1
cdr3_nt: TGTGCCAGCAGATGGGACAGTAGACCTAGCACAGATACGCAGTATTTT
cdr3_aa: CASRWDSRPSTDTQYF

v_call: TRBV28
clone_size: -
j_call: TRBJ2-1
d_call: TRBD1
cdr3_nt: TGTGCCAGCAGTTCTCCGGGACAGGGCTCCCTCGGGCAGTTCTTC
cdr3_aa: CASSSPGQGSLGQFF

v_call: TRBV5-1
clone_size: -
j_call: TRBJ2-7
d_call: -
cdr3_nt: TGCGCCAGTTCCGTCCACGAGTCCGGGGAGCAGTACTTC
cdr3_aa: CASSVHESGEQYF

v_call: TRBV25-1
clone_size: -
j_call: TRBJ2-3
d_call: -
cdr3_nt: TGTGCCAGCAGTGATGATGAGCGGAGGGAAGATACGCAGTATTTT
cdr3_aa: CASSDDERREDTQYF

v_call: TRBV11-3
clone_size: -
j_call: TRBJ1-2
d_call: -
cdr3_nt: TGTGCCAGCAGCCTCTCTGGCTCCTGTAGTAACTATGGCTACACCTTC
cdr3_aa: CASSLSGSCSNYGYTF

v_call: TRBV11-2
clone_size: -
j_call: TRBJ2-3
d_call: -
cdr3_nt: TGTGCCAGCAGCCCGGGCTCCCCGTCAGATACGCAGTATTTT
cdr3_aa: CASSPGSPSDTQYF

v_call: TRBV29-1
clone_size: many
j_call: TRBJ1-5
d_call: -
cdr3_nt: TGCAGCGTTCAAGACACGGGCGGTCAGCCCCAGCATTTT
cdr3_aa: CSVQDTGGQPQHF

v_call: TRBV11-2
clone_size: many
j_call: TRBJ1-6
d_call: TRBD1
cdr3_nt: TGTGCCAGCAGCTTAAGTGGGACAGGATTCTCACCCCTCCACTTT
cdr3_aa: CASSLSGTGFSPLHF

v_call: TRBV14
clone_size: -
j_call: TRBJ1-1
d_call: TRBD1
cdr3_nt: TGTGCCAACAGCCAAGCAGGGGGCTGGGACACTGAAGCTTTCTTT
cdr3_aa: CANSQAGGWDTEAFF

v_call: TRBV11-2
clone_size: -
j_call: TRBJ2-7
d_call: -
cdr3_nt: TGTGCCAGCAACTTAGGACTTAGCTCCTACGAGCAATACTTC
cdr3_aa: CASNLGLSSYEQYF

v_call: TRBV28
clone_size: many
j_call: TRBJ2-7
d_call: TRBD2
cdr3_nt: TGTGCCAGCAGCCGAACTAGCGGGAGATTACACGAGCAGTACTTC
cdr3_aa: CASSRTSGRLHEQYF

v_call: TRBV11-2
clone_size: -
j_call: TRBJ2-2
d_call: TRBD2
cdr3_nt: TGTGCCAGCAGCTTATGCCTAGCGGGAATCACCTGGGAGATGTTTTTT
cdr3_aa: CASSLCLAGITWEMFF

v_call: TRBV4-1
clone_size: -
j_call: TRBJ1-2
d_call: -
cdr3_nt: TGCGCCAGCAGCCCTTACGGATTTTATGACTACACCTTC
cdr3_aa: CASSPYGFYDYTF

v_call: TRBV10-3
clone_size: -
j_call: TRBJ1-1
d_call: TRBD1
cdr3_nt: TGTGCCATCAGTGATTCGACAGGGGGCAATGAAGCTTTCTTT
cdr3_aa: CAISDSTGGNEAFF

v_call: TRBV5-5
clone_size: -
j_call: TRBJ2-7
d_call: -
cdr3_nt: TGTGCCAGCGGCTTGGCCTCTAGCGACTACGAGCAGTACTTC
cdr3_aa: CASGLASSDYEQYF

v_call: TRBV6-2/TRBV6-3
clone_size: many
j_call: TRBJ2-5
d_call: -
cdr3_nt: TGTGCCAGCAGTTACTATCTCGGGCGGGGAGAAGAGACCCAGTACTTC
cdr3_aa: CASSYYLGRGEETQYF

v_call: TRBV5-1
clone_size: few
j_call: TRBJ1-1
d_call: TRBD1
cdr3_nt: TGCGCCAGCAGACGTCGGACAGGGAGGGAGAACACTGAAGCTTTCTTT
cdr3_aa: CASRRRTGRENTEAFF

v_call: TRBV21-1
clone_size: -
j_call: TRBJ2-1
d_call: -
cdr3_nt: TGTGCCAGCAGCAAAGGGGCTAGCGGGAGCTCCTACAATGAGCAGTTCTTC
cdr3_aa: CASSKGASGSSYNEQFF

v_call: TRBV11-2
clone_size: -
j_call: TRBJ2-7
d_call: -
cdr3_nt: TGTGCCAGCAGCCCCCTGATCCACGAGCAGTACTTC
cdr3_aa: CASSPLIHEQYF

v_call: TRBV4-1
clone_size: -
j_call: TRBJ2-3
d_call: -
cdr3_nt: TGCGCCAGCAGCCAGCAAGAAACAGATACGCTGTATTTT
cdr3_aa: CASSQQETDTLYF

v_call: TRBV30
clone_size: once
j_call: TRBJ2-2
d_call: -
cdr3_nt: TGTGCCTGGAGGGCTCAACACCCCGGGGAGCTGTTTTTT
cdr3_aa: CAWRAQHPGELFF

v_call: TRBV29-1
clone_size: many
j_call: TRBJ2-7
d_call: -
cdr3_nt: TGCAGCGTTGAAGGGGAGCCGAGCTCCTACGAGCAGTACTTC
cdr3_aa: CSVEGEPSSYEQYF